This T cell receptor beta chain was identified in a study of OX40 agonist ivuxolimab in advanced cancers. Remarks on this clone: The antigen is unknown.

Method: immunoSEQ multiplex PCR; TCRdb's copy keeps in-frame clones and lacks some. The sample records over 60,000 clones, about nine tenths being singletons. Broader study findings: Patients who responded partially at 0.1-3.0 mg/kg showed clonal expansion ranking among the lowest.

The sequence came from an adult with an advanced solid tumor such as melanoma, head and neck, liver or kidney cancer. The material sequenced was CD4+ or CD8+ T cells sorted from blood, taken in a trial of the OX40 agonist ivuxolimab.

The CDR3 region has the DNA TGTGCCAGCAGCTCGGGACTTCACACAGATACGCAGTATTTT. Residues: CASSSGLHTDTQYF. This chain joins TRBV5-4 and TRBJ2-3; TRBD2 is a possible D gene (6 bases). CDR3 size: 14 residues. The germline V gene encodes CDR1 SGHNT and CDR2 YYREEE (reference sequence). V was cut by 3 bases and J by 2 bases, with 10 bases left in between.